The entry that follows covers one TCR beta chain sequence. This entry belongs to a study of cytomegalovirus exposure and HLA in healthy donors. Trimming left V 2 bases short and J 5 bases short, with 16 bases between. The CDR3 totals 15 residues. From germline, CDR1 is SGHTS and CDR2 YDEGEE. The PCR was carried out with 60 Vbeta primers and 13 Jbeta primers. Under the authors' procedure: In a later analysis, about 11 million of 65 million to 80 million unique beta chains occurred in at least two donors. Clones were read by immunoSEQ multiplex PCR, and TCRdb kept only the in-frame ones, dropping some. V and J calls and clone size are given by that table; D and trimming were obtained from the DNA. The table for this sample gives 200,000 or so clones. Donors showed nominal health when sampled, although they likely had unrecorded immune exposures.

The source material was PBMCs. The chain employs TRBV5-8 and TRBJ2-5, with D perhaps matching TRBD1 (5 bases). This clonotype was obtained from a boy aged 5-17 years in good health and CMV-seronegative. The CDR3 region has the DNA TGTGCCAGCAGCTTAAAGGGGAAGGTGTCGGAGACCCAGTACTTC. Its translation: CASSLKGKVSETQYF.